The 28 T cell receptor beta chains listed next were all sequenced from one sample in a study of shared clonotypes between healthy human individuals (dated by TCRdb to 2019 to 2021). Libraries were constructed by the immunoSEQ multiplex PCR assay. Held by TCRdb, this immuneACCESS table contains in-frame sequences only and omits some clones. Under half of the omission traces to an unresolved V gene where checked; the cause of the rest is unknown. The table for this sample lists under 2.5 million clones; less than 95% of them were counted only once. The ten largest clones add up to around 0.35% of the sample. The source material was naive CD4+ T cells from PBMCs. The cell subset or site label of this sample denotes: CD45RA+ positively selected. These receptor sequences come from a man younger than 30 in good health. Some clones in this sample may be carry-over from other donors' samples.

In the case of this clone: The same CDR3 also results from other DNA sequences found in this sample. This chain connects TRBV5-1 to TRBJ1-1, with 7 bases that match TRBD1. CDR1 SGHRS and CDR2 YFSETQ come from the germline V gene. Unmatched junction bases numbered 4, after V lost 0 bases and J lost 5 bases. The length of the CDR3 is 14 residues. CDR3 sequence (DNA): TGCGCCAGCAGCTTGGACAGGGGACGAACTGAAGCTTTCTTT. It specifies CASSLDRGRTEAFF. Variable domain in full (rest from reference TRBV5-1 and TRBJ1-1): KAGVTQTPRYLIKTRGQQVTLSCSPISGHRSVSWYQQTPGQGLQFLFEYFSETQRNKGNFPGRFSGRQFSNSRSEMNVSTLELGDSALYLCASSLDRGRTEAFFGQGTRLTVV.

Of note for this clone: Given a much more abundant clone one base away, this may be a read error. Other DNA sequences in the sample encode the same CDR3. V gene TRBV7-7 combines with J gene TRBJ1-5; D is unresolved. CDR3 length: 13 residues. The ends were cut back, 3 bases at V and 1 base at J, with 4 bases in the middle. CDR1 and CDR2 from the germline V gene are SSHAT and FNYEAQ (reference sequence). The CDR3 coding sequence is TGTGCCAGCAGCTTGGACAGCAATCAGCCCCAGCATTTT. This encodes CASSLDSNQPQHF.

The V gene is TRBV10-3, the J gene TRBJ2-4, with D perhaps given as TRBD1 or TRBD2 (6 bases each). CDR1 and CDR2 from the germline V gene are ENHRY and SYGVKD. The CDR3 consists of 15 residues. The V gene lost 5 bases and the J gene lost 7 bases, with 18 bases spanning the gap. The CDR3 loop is CAISSGGPTVNIQYF. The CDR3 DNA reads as TGTGCCATCAGTTCCGGGGGCCCCACAGTGAACATTCAGTACTTC.

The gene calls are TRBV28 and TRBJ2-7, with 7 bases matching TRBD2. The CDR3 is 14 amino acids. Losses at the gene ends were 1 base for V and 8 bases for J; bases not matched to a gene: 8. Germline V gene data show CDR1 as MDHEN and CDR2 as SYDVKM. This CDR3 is CASSLSIGRGKQYF. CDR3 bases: TGTGCCAGCAGTTTATCCATTGGGCGGGGGAAGCAGTACTTC.

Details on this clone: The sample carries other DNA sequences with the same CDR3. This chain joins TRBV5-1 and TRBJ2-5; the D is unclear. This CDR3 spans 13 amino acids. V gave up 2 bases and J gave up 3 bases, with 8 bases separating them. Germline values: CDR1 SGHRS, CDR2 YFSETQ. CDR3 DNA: TGCGCCAGCAGCTTCGCAGGAGAAGAGACCCAGTACTTC. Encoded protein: CASSFAGEETQYF.

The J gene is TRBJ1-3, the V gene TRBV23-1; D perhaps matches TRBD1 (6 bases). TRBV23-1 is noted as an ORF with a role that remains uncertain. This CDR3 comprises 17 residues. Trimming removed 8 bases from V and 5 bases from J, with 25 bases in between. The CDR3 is CASDFRGPNELRNTIYF. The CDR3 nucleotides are TGCGCCAGCGACTTCAGGGGTCCAAACGAACTCCGAAACACCATATATTTT.

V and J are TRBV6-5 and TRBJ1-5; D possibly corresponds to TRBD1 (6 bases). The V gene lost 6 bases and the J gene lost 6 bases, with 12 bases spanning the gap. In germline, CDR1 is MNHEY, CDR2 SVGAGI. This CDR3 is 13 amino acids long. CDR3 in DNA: TGTGCCAGCAGAGTGAAAGGGGGTCAGCCCCAGCATTTT. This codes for CASRVKGGQPQHF.

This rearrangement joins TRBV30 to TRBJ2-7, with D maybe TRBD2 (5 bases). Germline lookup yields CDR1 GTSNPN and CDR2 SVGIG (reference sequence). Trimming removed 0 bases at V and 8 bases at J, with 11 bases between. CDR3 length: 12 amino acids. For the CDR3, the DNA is TGTGCCTGGAGTGTGTTGGGGAGAAAGCAGTACTTC. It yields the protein CAWSVLGRKQYF.

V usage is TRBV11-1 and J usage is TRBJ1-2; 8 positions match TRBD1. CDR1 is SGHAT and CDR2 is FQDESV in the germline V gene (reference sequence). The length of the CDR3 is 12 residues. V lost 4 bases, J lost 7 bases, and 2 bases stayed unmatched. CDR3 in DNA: TGTGCCAGCAGCTGGACAGGGTCTGGCTACACCTTC. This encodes CASSWTGSGYTF. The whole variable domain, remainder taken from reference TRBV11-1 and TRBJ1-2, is EAEVAQSPRYKITEKSQAVAFWCDPISGHATLYWYRQILGQGPELLVQFQDESVVDDSQLPKDRFSAERLKGVDSTLKIQPAELGDSAMYLCASSWTGSGYTFGSGTRLTVV.

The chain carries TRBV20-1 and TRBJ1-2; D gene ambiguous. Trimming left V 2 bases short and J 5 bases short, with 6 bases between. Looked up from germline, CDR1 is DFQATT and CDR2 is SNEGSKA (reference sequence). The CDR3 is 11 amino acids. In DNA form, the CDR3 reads TGCAGTGCTAGACAGTTATATGGCTACACCTTC. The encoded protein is CSARQLYGYTF.

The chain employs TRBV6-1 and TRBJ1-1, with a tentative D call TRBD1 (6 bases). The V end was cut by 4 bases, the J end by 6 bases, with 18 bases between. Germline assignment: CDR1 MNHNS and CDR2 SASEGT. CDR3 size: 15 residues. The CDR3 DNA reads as TGTGCCAGCAGTGGTTTAAGGGGGGGAATACCTGAAGCTTTCTTT. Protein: CASSGLRGGIPEAFF.

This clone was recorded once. In nucleotides, the CDR3 is TGTGCCAGCAGCGCCCCCGGGACAGGGTATGGCTACACCTTC. Protein sequence: CASSAPGTGYGYTF. This chain links TRBV9 with TRBJ1-2, with 9 nucleotides matching TRBD1. V dropped 3 bases and J dropped 5; count of bases not matched to a gene: 5. CDR1 is SGDLS and CDR2 is YYNGEE in the germline V gene. The length of the CDR3 is 14 residues.

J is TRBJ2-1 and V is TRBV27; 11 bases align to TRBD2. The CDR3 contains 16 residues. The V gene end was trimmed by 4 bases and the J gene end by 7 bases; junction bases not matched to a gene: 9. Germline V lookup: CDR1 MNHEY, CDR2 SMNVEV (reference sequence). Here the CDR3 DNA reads TGTGCCAGCAGTTCCCCGGGTAGCGGGAGGGGTAATGAGCAGTTCTTC. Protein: CASSSPGSGRGNEQFF.

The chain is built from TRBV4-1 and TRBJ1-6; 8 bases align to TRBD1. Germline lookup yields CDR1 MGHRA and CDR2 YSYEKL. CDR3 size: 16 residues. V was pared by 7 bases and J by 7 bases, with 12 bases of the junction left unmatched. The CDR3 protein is CASTAGQAYGNSPLHF. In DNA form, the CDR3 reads TGCGCCAGCACCGCGGGACAGGCGTACGGCAATTCACCCCTCCACTTT.

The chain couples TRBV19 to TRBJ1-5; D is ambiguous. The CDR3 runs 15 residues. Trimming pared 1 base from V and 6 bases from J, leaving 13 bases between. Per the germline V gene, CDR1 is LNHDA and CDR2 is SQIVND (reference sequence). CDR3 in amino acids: CASSIGPGPGQPQHF. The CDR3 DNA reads TGTGCCAGTAGTATAGGTCCTGGCCCGGGTCAGCCCCAGCATTTT.

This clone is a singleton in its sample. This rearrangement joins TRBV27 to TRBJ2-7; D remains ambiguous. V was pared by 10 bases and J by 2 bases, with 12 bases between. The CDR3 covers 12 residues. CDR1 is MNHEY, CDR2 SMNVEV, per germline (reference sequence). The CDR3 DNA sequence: TGTGCCAACCCGGGCAGTCCCTACGAGCAGTACTTC. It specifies CANPGSPYEQYF.

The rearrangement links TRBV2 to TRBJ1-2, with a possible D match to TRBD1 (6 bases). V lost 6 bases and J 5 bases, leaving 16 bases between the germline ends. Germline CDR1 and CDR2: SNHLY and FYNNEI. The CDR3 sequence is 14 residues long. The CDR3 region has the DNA TGTGCCAGCAGATCTGGCAGGGGCGGTTATGGCTACACCTTC. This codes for CASRSGRGGYGYTF.

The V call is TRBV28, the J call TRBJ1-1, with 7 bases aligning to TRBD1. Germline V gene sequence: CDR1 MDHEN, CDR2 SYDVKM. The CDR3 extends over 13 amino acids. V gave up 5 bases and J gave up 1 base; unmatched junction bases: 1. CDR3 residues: CASSRTGNTEAFF. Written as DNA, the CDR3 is TGTGCCAGCAGTCGGACAGGGAACACTGAAGCTTTCTTT.

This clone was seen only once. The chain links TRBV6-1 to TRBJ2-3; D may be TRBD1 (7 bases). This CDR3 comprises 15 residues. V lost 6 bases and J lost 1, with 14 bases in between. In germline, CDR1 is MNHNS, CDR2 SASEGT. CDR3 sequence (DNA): TGTGCCAGCAGCCAGGAGGGGGCTCGCACAGATACGCAGTATTTT. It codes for CASSQEGARTDTQYF.

The CDR3 region has the DNA TGTGCCAGCAGCTTCGCTAGCGGGGTCGCCTACAATGAGCAGTTCTTC. Its protein is CASSFASGVAYNEQFF. The chain uses TRBV5-8 and TRBJ2-1; TRBD2 matches 9 bases. The CDR3 is made up of 16 amino acids. With 2 bases clipped from V and 2 bases from J, the junction kept 5 bases outside the gene matches. The germline V gene has CDR1 SGHTS and CDR2 YDEGEE.

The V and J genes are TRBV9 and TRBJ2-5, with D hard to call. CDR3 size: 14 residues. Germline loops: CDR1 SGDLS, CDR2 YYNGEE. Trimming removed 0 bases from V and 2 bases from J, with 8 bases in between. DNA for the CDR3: TGTGCCAGCAGCGTAGGAGCCTTTCAAGAGACCCAGTACTTC. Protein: CASSVGAFQETQYF.

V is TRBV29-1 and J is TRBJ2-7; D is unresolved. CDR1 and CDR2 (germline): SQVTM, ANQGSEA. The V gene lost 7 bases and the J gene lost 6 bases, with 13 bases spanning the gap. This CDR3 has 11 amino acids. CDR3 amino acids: CSASTASEQYF. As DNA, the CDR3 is TGCAGCGCCAGTACAGCGTCCGAGCAGTACTTC.

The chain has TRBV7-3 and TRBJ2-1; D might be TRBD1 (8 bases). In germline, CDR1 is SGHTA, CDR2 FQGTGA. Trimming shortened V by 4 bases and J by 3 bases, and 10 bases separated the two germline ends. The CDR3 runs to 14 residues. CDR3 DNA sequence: TGTGCCAGCAGCTACAGGGGGGGCTACAATGAGCAGTTCTTC. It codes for CASSYRGGYNEQFF.

The CDR3: CASSETGQVEKLFF. The CDR3 DNA reads as TGCGCCAGCAGCGAAACGGGACAGGTGGAGAAACTGTTTTTT. The chain uses TRBV5-1 and TRBJ1-4; TRBD1 matches at 8 bases. J was trimmed by 11 bases and V by 4 bases; bases with no gene match: 10. This CDR3 comprises 14 residues. Germline loops: CDR1 SGHRS, CDR2 YFSETQ.

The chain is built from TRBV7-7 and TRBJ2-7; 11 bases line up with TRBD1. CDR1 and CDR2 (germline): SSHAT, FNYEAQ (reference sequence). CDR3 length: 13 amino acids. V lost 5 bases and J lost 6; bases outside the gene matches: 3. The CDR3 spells CASSPGTGGEQYF. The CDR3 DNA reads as TGTGCCAGCAGCCCCGGGACAGGGGGCGAGCAGTACTTC.

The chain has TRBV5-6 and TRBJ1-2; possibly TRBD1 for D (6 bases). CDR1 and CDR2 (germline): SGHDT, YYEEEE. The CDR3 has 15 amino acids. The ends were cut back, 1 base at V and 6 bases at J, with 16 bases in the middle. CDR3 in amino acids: CASSLPGQWYNGYTF. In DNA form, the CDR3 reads TGTGCCAGCAGCTTGCCCGGACAGTGGTATAATGGCTACACCTTC.

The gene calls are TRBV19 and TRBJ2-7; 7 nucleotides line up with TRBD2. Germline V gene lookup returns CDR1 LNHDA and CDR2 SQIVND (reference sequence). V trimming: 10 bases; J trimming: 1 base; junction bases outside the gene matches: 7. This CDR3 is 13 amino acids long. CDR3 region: CATRASGSYEQYF. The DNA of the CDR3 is TGTGCCACCCGAGCTAGCGGATCCTACGAGCAGTACTTC.

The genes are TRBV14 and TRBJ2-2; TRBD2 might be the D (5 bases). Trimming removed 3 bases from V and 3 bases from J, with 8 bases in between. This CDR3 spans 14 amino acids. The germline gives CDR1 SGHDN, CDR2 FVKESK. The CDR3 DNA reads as TGTGCCAGCAGCCAGGCCGGGGACACCGGGGAGCTGTTTTTT. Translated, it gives CASSQAGDTGELFF.